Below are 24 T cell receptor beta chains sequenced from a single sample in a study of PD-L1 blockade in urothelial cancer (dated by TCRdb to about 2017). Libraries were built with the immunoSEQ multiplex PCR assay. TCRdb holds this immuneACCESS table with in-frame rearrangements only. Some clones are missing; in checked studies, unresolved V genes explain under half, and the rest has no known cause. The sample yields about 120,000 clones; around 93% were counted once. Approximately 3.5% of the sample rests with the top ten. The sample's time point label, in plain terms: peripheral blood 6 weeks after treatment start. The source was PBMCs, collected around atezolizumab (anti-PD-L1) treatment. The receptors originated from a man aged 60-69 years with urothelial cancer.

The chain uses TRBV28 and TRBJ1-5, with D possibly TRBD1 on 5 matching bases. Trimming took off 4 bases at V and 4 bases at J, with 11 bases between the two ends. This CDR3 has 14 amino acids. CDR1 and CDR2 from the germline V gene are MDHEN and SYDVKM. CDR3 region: CASSSGRGNQPQHF. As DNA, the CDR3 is TGTGCCAGCAGTTCCGGACGGGGGAATCAGCCCCAGCATTTT.

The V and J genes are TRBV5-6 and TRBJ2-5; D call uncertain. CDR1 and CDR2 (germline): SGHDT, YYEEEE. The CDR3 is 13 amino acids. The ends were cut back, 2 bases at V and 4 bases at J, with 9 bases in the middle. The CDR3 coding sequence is TGTGCCAGCAGCTTCCTCCCGGTAGAGACCCAGTACTTC. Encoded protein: CASSFLPVETQYF.

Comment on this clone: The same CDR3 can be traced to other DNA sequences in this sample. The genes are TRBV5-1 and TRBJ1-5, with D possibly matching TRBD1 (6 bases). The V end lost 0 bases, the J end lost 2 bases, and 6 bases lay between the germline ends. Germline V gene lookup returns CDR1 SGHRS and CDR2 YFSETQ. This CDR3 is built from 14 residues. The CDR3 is CASSLEGGNQPQHF. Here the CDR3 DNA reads TGCGCCAGCAGCTTGGAGGGGGGCAATCAGCCCCAGCATTTT.

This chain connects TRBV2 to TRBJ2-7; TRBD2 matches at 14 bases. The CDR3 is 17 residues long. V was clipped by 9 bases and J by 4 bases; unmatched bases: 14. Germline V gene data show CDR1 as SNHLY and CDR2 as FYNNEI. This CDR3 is CARSTPGLAGAQYEQYF. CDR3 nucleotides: TGTGCCAGATCGACCCCGGGACTAGCGGGAGCACAGTACGAGCAGTACTTC. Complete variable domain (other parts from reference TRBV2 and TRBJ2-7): EPEVTQTPSHQVTQMGQEVILRCVPISNHLYFYWYRQILGQKVEFLVSFYNNEISEKSEIFDDQFSVERPDGSNFTLKIRSTKLEDSAMYFCARSTPGLAGAQYEQYFGPGTRLTVT.

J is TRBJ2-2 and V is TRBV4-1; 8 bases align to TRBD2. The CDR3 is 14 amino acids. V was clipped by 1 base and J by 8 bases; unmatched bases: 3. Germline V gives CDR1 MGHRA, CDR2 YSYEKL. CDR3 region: CASSQVLAGGELFF. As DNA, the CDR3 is TGCGCCAGCAGCCAAGTTTTAGCGGGGGGGGAGCTGTTTTTT.

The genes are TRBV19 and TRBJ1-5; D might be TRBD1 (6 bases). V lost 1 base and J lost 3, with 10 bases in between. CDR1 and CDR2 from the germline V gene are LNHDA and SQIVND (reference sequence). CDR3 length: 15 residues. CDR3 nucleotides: TGTGCCAGTAGTATAGCCGGGACACACAATCAGCCCCAGCATTTT. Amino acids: CASSIAGTHNQPQHF. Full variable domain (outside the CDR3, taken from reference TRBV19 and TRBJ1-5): DGGITQSPKYLFRKEGQNVTLSCEQNLNHDAMYWYRQDPGQGLRLIYYSQIVNDFQKGDIAEGYSVSREKKESFPLTVTSAQKNPTAFYLCASSIAGTHNQPQHFGDGTRLSIL.

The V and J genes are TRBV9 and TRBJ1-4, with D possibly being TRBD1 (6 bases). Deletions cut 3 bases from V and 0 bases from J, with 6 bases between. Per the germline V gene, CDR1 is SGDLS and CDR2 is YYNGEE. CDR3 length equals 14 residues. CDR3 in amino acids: CASSGDTTNEKLFF. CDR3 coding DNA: TGTGCCAGCAGCGGGGACACAACTAATGAAAAACTGTTTTTT.

CDR3 sequence reads: CASSSRVNEQFF. The CDR3 DNA sequence: TGTGCCAGCAGTTCGCGGGTAAATGAGCAGTTCTTC. V gene TRBV6-1 combines with J gene TRBJ2-1; D might be TRBD2 (5 bases). The V and J ends lost 5 bases and 7 bases respectively, with 9 bases between them. CDR1 and CDR2 from the germline V gene are MNHNS and SASEGT. The CDR3 consists of 12 residues.

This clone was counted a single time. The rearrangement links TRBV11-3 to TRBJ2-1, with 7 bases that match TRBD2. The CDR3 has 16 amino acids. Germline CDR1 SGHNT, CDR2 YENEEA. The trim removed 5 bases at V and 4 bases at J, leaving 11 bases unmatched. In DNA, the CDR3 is TGTGCCAGCAGCCCCTTTGGTTGGGGGGGTTACAATGAGCAGTTCTTC. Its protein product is CASSPFGWGGYNEQFF.

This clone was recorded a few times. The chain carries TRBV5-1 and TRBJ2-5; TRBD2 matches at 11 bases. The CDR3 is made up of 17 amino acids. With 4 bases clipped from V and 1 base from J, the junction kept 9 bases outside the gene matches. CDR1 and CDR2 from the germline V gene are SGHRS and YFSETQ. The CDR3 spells CASSAGLAAEGQETQYF. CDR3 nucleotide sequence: TGCGCCAGCAGCGCGGGACTAGCGGCCGAAGGCCAAGAGACCCAGTACTTC.

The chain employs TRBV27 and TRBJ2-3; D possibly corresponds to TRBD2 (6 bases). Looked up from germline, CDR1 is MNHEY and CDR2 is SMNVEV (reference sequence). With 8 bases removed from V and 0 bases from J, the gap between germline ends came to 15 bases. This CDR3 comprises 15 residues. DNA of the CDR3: TGTGCCAGCCTTCGGGGGTTTGCTAGCACAGATACGCAGTATTTT. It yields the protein CASLRGFASTDTQYF.

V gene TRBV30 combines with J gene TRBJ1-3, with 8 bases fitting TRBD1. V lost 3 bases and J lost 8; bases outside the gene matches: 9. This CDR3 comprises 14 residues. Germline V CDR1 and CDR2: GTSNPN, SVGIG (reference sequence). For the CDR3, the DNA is TGTGCCTGGAGCGGGGACAGGACGGGACACACCATATATTTT. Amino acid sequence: CAWSGDRTGHTIYF.

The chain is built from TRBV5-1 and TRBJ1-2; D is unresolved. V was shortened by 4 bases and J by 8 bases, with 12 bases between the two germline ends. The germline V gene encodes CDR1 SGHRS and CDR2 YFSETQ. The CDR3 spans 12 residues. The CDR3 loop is CASSRDEEGYTF. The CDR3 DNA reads TGCGCCAGCAGCCGAGACGAGGAGGGCTACACCTTC.

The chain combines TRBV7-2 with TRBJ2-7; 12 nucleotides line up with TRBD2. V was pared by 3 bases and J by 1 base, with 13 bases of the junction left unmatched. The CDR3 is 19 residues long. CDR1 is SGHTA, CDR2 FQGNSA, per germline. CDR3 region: CASSFTSGRTSSSSYEQYF. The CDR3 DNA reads TGTGCCAGCAGCTTCACTAGCGGGAGGACCTCCTCCTCTTCCTACGAGCAGTACTTC.

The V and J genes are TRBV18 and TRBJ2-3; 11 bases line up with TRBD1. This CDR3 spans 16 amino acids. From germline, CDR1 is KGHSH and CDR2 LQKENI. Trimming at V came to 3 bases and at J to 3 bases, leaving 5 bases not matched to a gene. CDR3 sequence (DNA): TGTGCCAGCTCACCGACGGGACAGGGGGTTACAGATACGCAGTATTTT. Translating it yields CASSPTGQGVTDTQYF.

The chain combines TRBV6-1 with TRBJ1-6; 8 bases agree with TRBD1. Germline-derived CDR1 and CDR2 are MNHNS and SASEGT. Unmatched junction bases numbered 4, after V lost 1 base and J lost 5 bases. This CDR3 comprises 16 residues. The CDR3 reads CASSEVQGAHNSPLHF. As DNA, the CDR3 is TGTGCCAGCAGTGAAGTCCAGGGGGCGCATAATTCACCCCTCCACTTT.

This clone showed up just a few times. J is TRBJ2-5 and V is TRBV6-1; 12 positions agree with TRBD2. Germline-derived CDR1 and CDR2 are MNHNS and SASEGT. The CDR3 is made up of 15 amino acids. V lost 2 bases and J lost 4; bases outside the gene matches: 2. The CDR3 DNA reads TGTGCCAGCAGTGAACTAGCGGGGGGGCCAGAGACCCAGTACTTC. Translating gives CASSELAGGPETQYF.

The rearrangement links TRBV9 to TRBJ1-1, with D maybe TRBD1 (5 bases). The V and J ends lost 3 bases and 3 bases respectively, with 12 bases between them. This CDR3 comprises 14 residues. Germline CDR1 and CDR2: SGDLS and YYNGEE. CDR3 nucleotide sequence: TGTGCCAGCAGCGGGGTTGGCAGGGACACTGAAGCTTTCTTT. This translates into CASSGVGRDTEAFF.

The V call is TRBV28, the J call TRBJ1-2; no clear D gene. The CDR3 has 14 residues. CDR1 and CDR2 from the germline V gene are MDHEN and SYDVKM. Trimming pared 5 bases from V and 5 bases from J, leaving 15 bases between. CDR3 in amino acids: CASSVPQHPYGYTF. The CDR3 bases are TGTGCCAGCAGTGTTCCACAGCATCCTTATGGCTACACCTTC.

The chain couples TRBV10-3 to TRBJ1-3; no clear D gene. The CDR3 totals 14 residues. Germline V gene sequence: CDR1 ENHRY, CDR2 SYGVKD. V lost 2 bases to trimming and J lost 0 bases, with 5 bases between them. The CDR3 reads CAISETASGNTIYF. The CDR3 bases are TGTGCCATCAGTGAGACAGCCTCTGGAAACACCATATATTTT.

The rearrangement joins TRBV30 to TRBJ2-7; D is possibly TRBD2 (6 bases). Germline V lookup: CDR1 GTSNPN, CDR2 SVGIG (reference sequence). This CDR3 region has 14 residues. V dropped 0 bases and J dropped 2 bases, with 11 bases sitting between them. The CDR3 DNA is TGTGCCTGGAGTGTAAATGGCGGGGCCTACGAGCAGTACTTC. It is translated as CAWSVNGGAYEQYF.

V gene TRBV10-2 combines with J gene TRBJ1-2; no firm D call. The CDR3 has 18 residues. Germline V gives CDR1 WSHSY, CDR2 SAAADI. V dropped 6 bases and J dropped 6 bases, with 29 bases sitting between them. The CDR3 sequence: CASRSSAGGAGKENGYTF. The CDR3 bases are TGCGCCAGCAGGTCATCGGCAGGCGGAGCCGGGAAGGAGAATGGCTACACCTTC.

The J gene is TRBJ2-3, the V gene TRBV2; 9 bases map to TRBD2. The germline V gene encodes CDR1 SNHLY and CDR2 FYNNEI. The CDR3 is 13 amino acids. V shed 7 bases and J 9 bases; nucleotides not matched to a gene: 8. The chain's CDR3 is CASKPGREGTQYF. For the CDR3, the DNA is TGTGCCAGCAAGCCGGGGCGGGAGGGCACGCAGTATTTT.

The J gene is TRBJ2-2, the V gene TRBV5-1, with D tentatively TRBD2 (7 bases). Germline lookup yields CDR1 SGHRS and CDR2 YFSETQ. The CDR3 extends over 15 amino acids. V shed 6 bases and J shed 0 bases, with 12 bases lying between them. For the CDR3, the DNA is TGCGCCAGCACCACCGGGGGGCCGAACACCGGGGAGCTGTTTTTT. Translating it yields CASTTGGPNTGELFF.